This entry is about one T cell receptor beta chain. Method: immunoSEQ multiplex PCR; TCRdb's copy keeps in-frame clones and lacks some. The sample lists roughly 150,000 clones; over 80% were seen once. Time point denoted: blood 2 weeks post-SBRT. As for treatment: 15 Gy SBRT to primary tumor, nephrectomy 4 weeks later. The sample originates from a study of radiation and T cells in renal cell carcinoma. The germline CDR1 and CDR2 sequences are SGHNT and YYREEE (reference sequence). The CDR3 extends over 12 amino acids. The V gene lost 4 bases and the J gene lost 5 bases, with 9 bases spanning the gap. V is TRBV5-4 and J is TRBJ2-5; D not resolved. The material was blood, obtained from a patient whose treatment included radiotherapy and nephrectomy. The sequence was obtained from a woman aged 45 to 65 with renal cell carcinoma. The CDR3: CASSDLSETQYF. Here the CDR3 DNA reads TGTGCCAGCAGCGACCTTTCTGAGACCCAGTACTTC.